This record concerns one TCR beta chain sequence. Its specificity is not known. The data stem from a study of T cell therapy after organ transplantation. Study summary: Expansion used a peptide pool of 30 HLA class I and II CMV epitopes.

Time point in this sample: 4-8 weeks after completion of therapy. Study-wide results and limits: Post-therapy reconstitution appeared to include transferred and endogenous clonotypes.

Trimming at V came to 3 bases and at J to 5 bases, leaving 6 bases not matched to a gene. Germline-derived CDR1 and CDR2 are SGHVS and FNYEAQ. This CDR3 has 15 residues. Only in-frame clones appear in the TCRdb table, and some are missing; sequencing was by immunoSEQ multiplex PCR. The sample lists some 6,000 clones; 65% to 75% were seen once. The sequence derives from a human patient who had received a solid organ transplant and had CMV disease. The graft donor may account for some of the T cells. The chain has TRBV7-6 and TRBJ2-3, with 9 bases matching TRBD1. The sample here was CD8+ T cells from blood, taken after autologous CMV-specific T cell therapy. The chain's CDR3 is CASSFLDRGQDTQYF. The CDR3 DNA follows: TGTGCCAGCAGCTTCCTGGACAGGGGACAAGATACGCAGTATTTT.